Presented here are 2 T cell receptor beta chains from one specimen sequenced in a study of T cells in Graves' hyperthyroidism and ophthalmopathy. RNA transcripts served as the template for amplifying TCR beta CDR3 regions. First-round RT-PCR with HTBI primers amplified the TCR CDR3 region. A single record per CDR3 protein comes from TCRdb applying MiXCR to the multiplex PCR reads. This sample has a few hundred thousand distinct CDR3 sequences, with 13% to 15% found just once. Specimen: blood. The receptors derive from a woman aged 40 to 50 with Graves' hyperthyroidism.

Many counts were recorded for this clonotype. The rearrangement uses TRBV20-1 and TRBJ2-1; D possibly corresponds to TRBD2 (5 bases). The CDR3 contains 15 residues. Germline CDR1 and CDR2: DFQATT and SNEGSKA (reference sequence). V lost 1 base and J lost 2, with 12 bases in between. CDR3 in amino acids: CSARVPEAPYNEQFF. CDR3 DNA: TGCAGTGCTAGAGTCCCGGAGGCCCCCTACAATGAGCAGTTCTTC.

The chain uses TRBV5-1 and TRBJ1-3; D might be TRBD1 (5 bases). Germline V lookup: CDR1 SGHRS, CDR2 YFSETQ. Trimming pared 0 bases from V and 3 bases from J, leaving 25 bases between. The CDR3 spans 20 residues. The CDR3 bases are TGCGCCAGCAGCTTGGGCATTACAGGTGGCACCCTAAACTATGGAAACACCATATATTTT. Encoded protein: CASSLGITGGTLNYGNTIYF.